Below, one T cell receptor (beta chain) is given with its context. The antigen is not known. These data belong to a study of cytomegalovirus exposure and HLA in healthy donors. Study-level points and caveats: In presence/absence analyses, roughly uniform sequencing depth across donors was assumed. Previous analysis showed most TCR beta V segments were productive about 87% or about 30% of the time.

The PCR ran on 60 Vbeta and 13 Jbeta primers. Libraries were prepared by immunoSEQ multiplex PCR; TCRdb keeps only in-frame clonotypes and omits some of them. Of about 230,000 clones detected, 85% to 90% appear once; the ten largest clones hold roughly 1.3%. Germline CDR1 reads SQVTM; CDR2 reads ANQGSEA. The length of the CDR3 is 12 residues. V was pared by 6 bases and J by 8 bases, with 15 bases between. V gene TRBV29-1 combines with J gene TRBJ2-3; weak D call: TRBD1 (6 bases). The receptor comes from a human donor in good health. The sample taken for sequencing was PBMCs. CDR3 DNA: TGCAGCGTGGCCCTACAGGGCCCTACGCAGTATTTT. Encoded protein: CSVALQGPTQYF.